This T cell receptor beta chain emerged from a study of cytomegalovirus exposure and HLA in healthy donors. Background on the study: The use of the same platform for the 110 or so validation repertoires and the approximately 670 first-cohort repertoires was reported by a later analysis.

Germline V gene data show CDR1 as WSHSY and CDR2 as SAAADI. The CDR3 runs 13 residues. The V end lost 6 bases, the J end lost 9 bases, and 12 bases lay between the germline ends. Overall study findings and caveats: Cytomegalovirus association was assigned to approximately 160 TCR beta chains. Among TCR sequences, most were rare, though some public TCRs appeared in many donors. According to a subsequent analysis, TCR clusters identified in the first cohort showed a tendency to co-occur across the roughly 120 validation repertoires.

Clones were sequenced by immunoSEQ multiplex PCR, and TCRdb holds only the in-frame ones, with some missing. Of about 130,000 clones in the sample, just under 90% were seen once. The sample holds one count of this clone. Antigen: not known. The sample consisted of PBMCs. The V call is TRBV10-2, the J call TRBJ1-6; D call uncertain. The origin of this receptor is a woman aged 25 to 39 in good health and CMV-seropositive. In DNA form, the CDR3 reads TGCGCCAGCAGCCCGGGGTCGGGTTCACCCCTCCACTTT. This gives the protein CASSPGSGSPLHF.